The 32 T cell receptor beta chains below come from one sample, sequenced in a study of blood T cells in healthy people across ages. With a J-beta primer mix and a sample-barcoded 5' primer, a second PCR ran roughly 6 to 12 cycles. TCRdb reprocessed the 5' RACE reads via MiXCR and lists one record per CDR3 protein. The sample lists 850,000 to 1,100,000 distinct CDR3 sequences; around two fifths were seen once. The material sequenced was blood. These receptors all come from a man younger than 35 in good health.

This clonotype was found a few times. This rearrangement joins TRBV4-2 to TRBJ1-4, with TRBD1 identical over 7 bases. CDR1 and CDR2 (germline): LGHNA, YNFKEQ. Losses at the gene ends were 7 bases for V and 7 bases for J; bases not matched to a gene: 12. The CDR3 totals 15 residues. CDR3 region: CASTRWAGGSEKLFF. The CDR3 nucleotides are TGTGCCAGCACCCGATGGGCAGGGGGTAGTGAAAAACTGTTTTTT.

J is TRBJ1-5 and V is TRBV10-2, with D possibly TRBD1 on 5 matching bases. CDR1 WSHSY and CDR2 SAAADI come from the germline V gene. The CDR3 totals 14 residues. V shed 7 bases and J shed 0 bases, with 10 bases lying between them. CDR3 nucleotides: TGCGCCAGCACACCAGGGTTTAGCAATCAGCCCCAGCATTTT. Encoded protein: CASTPGFSNQPQHF.

There are a few counts of this clonotype. The J gene is TRBJ1-1, the V gene TRBV7-9, with D uncertain. V was clipped by 6 bases and J by 6 bases, with 5 bases between them. Germline-derived CDR1 and CDR2 are SEHNR and FQNEAQ (reference sequence). There are 10 residues in the CDR3. CDR3 amino acids: CASSISEAFF. CDR3 bases: TGTGCCAGCAGTATCTCTGAAGCTTTCTTT. Looking up the rest from reference TRBV7-9 and TRBJ1-1 gives the full variable domain: DTGVSQNPRHKITKRGQNVTFRCDPISEHNRLYWYRQTLGQGPEFLTYFQNEAQLEKSRLLSDRFSAERPKGSFSTLEIQRTEQGDSAMYLCASSISEAFFGQGTRLTVV.

The chain employs TRBV20-1 and TRBJ1-1, with a possible D match to TRBD1 (5 bases). The germline gives CDR1 DFQATT, CDR2 SNEGSKA (reference sequence). Trimming pared 5 bases from V and 4 bases from J, leaving 11 bases between. CDR3 length equals 12 residues. The DNA for the CDR3 is TGCAGTGCTCAGGGAGGAATCACTGAAGCTTTCTTT. Amino acid sequence: CSAQGGITEAFF.

A note on this clonotype: With a much larger clone just one base away, this may be a read error. The chain has TRBV27 and TRBJ2-1; the D is unclear. Trimming removed 6 bases at V and 13 bases at J, with 16 bases between. The CDR3 has 12 residues. Germline assignment: CDR1 MNHEY and CDR2 SMNVEV (reference sequence). CDR3 in amino acids: CASSRPQETQFF. The CDR3 DNA reads TGTGCCAGCAGCCGACCCCAAGAGACCCAGTTCTTC.

This clonotype was recorded at least ten times. The chain combines TRBV6-5 with TRBJ2-3, with 7 bases fitting TRBD2. Germline V gives CDR1 MNHEY, CDR2 SVGAGI. V was pared by 2 bases and J by 3 bases, with 5 bases of the junction left unmatched. This CDR3 has 15 amino acids. CDR3 protein: CASSYVASGTDTQYF. CDR3 DNA: TGTGCCAGCAGTTACGTGGCTAGCGGAACAGATACGCAGTATTTT.

In the case of this clonotype: A read error may be the cause here, since a much bigger clone is one base away. V and J are TRBV6-2 or TRBV6-3 and TRBJ2-1; 8 bases line up with TRBD1. In germline, CDR1 is MNHEY, CDR2 SVGEGT. With 6 bases clipped from V and 6 bases from J, the junction kept 7 bases outside the gene matches. The CDR3 length is 14 residues. CDR3: CASRGWTGPNEQFF. In DNA form, the CDR3 reads TGTGCCAGCAGGGGATGGACAGGGCCCAATGAGCAGTTCTTC.

In nucleotides, the CDR3 is TGTGCCAGCAGTCCCGCTCCTAGGGGCGAAGAGACCCAGTACTTC. Amino acids: CASSPAPRGEETQYF. The V call is TRBV6-6, the J call TRBJ2-5, with D perhaps matching TRBD1 (5 bases). V lost 5 bases, J lost 3 bases, and 16 bases lay in between. Germline CDR1 and CDR2: MNHNY and SVGAGI (reference sequence). The CDR3 runs to 15 residues.

This clonotype was seen only a few times. The chain joins TRBV29-1 to TRBJ2-3, with TRBD2 matching 14 bases. Trimming removed 8 bases from V and 4 bases from J; junction bases left unmatched: 5. Germline V gene lookup returns CDR1 SQVTM and CDR2 ANQGSEA. The CDR3 runs 14 residues. The chain's CDR3 is CSLWGLAGADTQYF. DNA for the CDR3: TGCAGCCTATGGGGACTAGCGGGGGCAGATACGCAGTATTTT.

This chain connects TRBV6-5 to TRBJ2-5; either TRBD1 or TRBD2 may fit D (5 bases each). The germline CDR1 and CDR2 sequences are MNHEY and SVGAGI. V gave up 2 bases and J gave up 3 bases, with 16 bases separating them. The CDR3 length is 16 residues. The DNA for the CDR3 is TGTGCCAGCAGTTACGTCCCAGGGTCGGGAAAAGAGACCCAGTACTTC. Protein sequence: CASSYVPGSGKETQYF.

In nucleotides, the CDR3 is TGCGCCAGCAGCCGCCGGGCAGGGAATGAAAAACTGTTTTTT. This gives the protein CASSRRAGNEKLFF. The chain combines TRBV4-3 with TRBJ1-4, with D possibly being TRBD1 (5 bases). V lost 4 bases and J 5 bases, leaving 11 bases between the germline ends. The CDR3 has 14 amino acids. Germline CDR1 reads LGHNA; CDR2 reads YSLEER.

The V gene is TRBV20-1, the J gene TRBJ2-7; weak D call: TRBD1 (5 bases). V lost 6 bases and J 2 bases, leaving 11 bases between the germline ends. The germline V gene has CDR1 DFQATT and CDR2 SNEGSKA (reference sequence). CDR3 length: 12 residues. In DNA, the CDR3 is TGCAGTGCGAAACCAGGGACCTACGAGCAGTACTTC. Translation gives CSAKPGTYEQYF.

The rearrangement joins TRBV5-1 to TRBJ2-3, with TRBD2 as a possible D gene (6 bases). This CDR3 has 16 residues. With 5 bases removed from V and 13 bases from J, the gap between germline ends came to 29 bases. CDR1 and CDR2 (germline): SGHRS, YFSETQ. The CDR3 DNA sequence: TGCGCCAGCAGATCCGGCCCGGGGGTTCCAGCGCCTTGGGAGTATTTT. This codes for CASRSGPGVPAPWEYF.

The chain links TRBV12-3 or TRBV12-4 to TRBJ2-2, with D possibly being TRBD1 (6 bases). The CDR3 has 15 amino acids. The V end lost 7 bases, the J end lost 2 bases, and 14 bases lay between the germline ends. CDR3 nucleotide sequence: TGTGCCAGCAACCACGGACAGCTTAACACCGGGGAGCTGTTTTTT. It specifies CASNHGQLNTGELFF.

This clonotype was found many times. The rearrangement links TRBV9 to TRBJ2-1; a weak D match, TRBD1 (6 bases). Germline-derived CDR1 and CDR2 are SGDLS and YYNGEE. This CDR3 is built from 13 residues. The germline V and J ends were trimmed by 3 bases and 4 bases, with 8 bases remaining between them. CDR3 nucleotides: TGTGCCAGCAGCGCTACAGGGTACAATGAGCAGTTCTTC. Translating it yields CASSATGYNEQFF.

This clonotype turned up a few times. The V and J genes are TRBV7-2 and TRBJ2-1, with D possibly matching TRBD2 (5 bases). Trimming stripped 2 bases from V and 3 bases from J, with 20 bases between. Germline V gene lookup returns CDR1 SGHTA and CDR2 FQGNSA. The CDR3 sequence is 18 residues long. The CDR3 nucleotides are TGTGCCAGCAGCTTACCCCAGACGAGGGTCCGGAGCTACAATGAGCAGTTCTTC. It is translated as CASSLPQTRVRSYNEQFF.

The J gene is TRBJ2-5, the V gene TRBV5-1; a weak D match, TRBD1 (6 bases). Germline assignment: CDR1 SGHRS and CDR2 YFSETQ. This CDR3 has 13 residues. Between the trimmed V and J ends, which lost 10 bases and 3 bases, there was a span of 16 bases. The chain's CDR3 is CASAGAKKETQYF. CDR3 coding DNA: TGCGCCTCCGCAGGGGCGAAAAAAGAGACCCAGTACTTC.

This chain connects TRBV20-1 to TRBJ2-5; possibly TRBD1 for D (6 bases). Trimming shortened V by 5 bases and J by 5 bases, and 21 bases separated the two germline ends. The CDR3 extends over 15 amino acids. Germline-derived CDR1 and CDR2 are DFQATT and SNEGSKA (reference sequence). CDR3 DNA sequence: TGCAGTGCTCCATGGCCGGGACAAGCTAGGGAGACCCAGTACTTC. Translation: CSAPWPGQARETQYF.

Comment on this clonotype: A read error may account for a junction end that differs from germline. The V call is TRBV7-9, the J call TRBJ1-4; perhaps TRBD1 as D (6 bases). The CDR3 length is 13 residues. In germline, CDR1 is SEHNR, CDR2 FQNEAQ (reference sequence). CDR3 amino acids: CAISLSQGEKLFF. CDR3 DNA: TGTGCCATCAGCTTATCCCAGGGGGAAAAACTGTTTTTT. The complete variable domain, with remaining parts taken from reference TRBV7-9 and TRBJ1-4, reads DTGVSQNPRHKITKRGQNVTFRCDPISEHNRLYWYRQTLGQGPEFLTYFQNEAQLEKSRLLSDRFSAERPKGSFSTLEIQRTEQGDSAMYLCAISLSQGEKLFFGSGTQLSVL.

This clonotype was counted many times. The chain combines TRBV2 with TRBJ2-1, with 7 nucleotides matching TRBD2. This CDR3 spans 14 amino acids. With 9 bases clipped from V and 8 bases from J, the junction kept 13 bases outside the gene matches. Germline loops: CDR1 SNHLY, CDR2 FYNNEI. CDR3: CASVPGLGRHEQFF. CDR3 DNA sequence: TGTGCCAGTGTACCAGGACTAGGCCGCCATGAGCAGTTCTTC.

This chain connects TRBV5-6 to TRBJ2-3, with D possibly matching TRBD2 (6 bases). This CDR3 region has 13 residues. Germline-derived CDR1 and CDR2 are SGHDT and YYEEEE. Between the trimmed V and J ends, which lost 4 bases and 11 bases, there was a span of 17 bases. As DNA, the CDR3 is TGTGCCAGCAGCCCGGGAGCGGCGTTTGTGCAGTATTTT. It specifies CASSPGAAFVQYF.

Only one count was recorded for this clonotype. This chain links TRBV20-1 with TRBJ1-4, with D possibly matching TRBD1 (6 bases). Germline values: CDR1 DFQATT, CDR2 SNEGSKA (reference sequence). This CDR3 comprises 15 residues. V shed 0 bases and J shed 8 bases, with 16 bases lying between them. CDR3 coding DNA: TGCAGTGCTAGAGATCAGTGGGACAAGGCGGAAAAACTGTTTTTT. It translates to CSARDQWDKAEKLFF.

The chain employs TRBV5-1 and TRBJ2-3, with TRBD1 as a possible D gene (5 bases). The length of the CDR3 is 14 residues. Per germline, CDR1 SGHRS and CDR2 YFSETQ. V gave up 3 bases and J gave up 2 bases, with 10 bases separating them. CDR3 sequence reads: CASSYGQTTDTQYF. CDR3 nucleotide sequence: TGCGCCAGCAGCTACGGACAAACCACAGATACGCAGTATTTT.

The chain uses TRBV10-3 and TRBJ1-1, with D possibly TRBD1 on 5 matching bases. V was pared by 4 bases and J by 10 bases, with 19 bases between. Germline V gene data show CDR1 as ENHRY and CDR2 as SYGVKD. This CDR3 is 14 amino acids long. The CDR3 spells CAISGIGRGERAFF. The CDR3 DNA reads TGTGCCATCAGTGGAATTGGGCGGGGGGAGCGAGCTTTCTTT.

The gene calls are TRBV7-6 and TRBJ2-7; D is unresolved. This CDR3 spans 14 amino acids. The germline V gene encodes CDR1 SGHVS and CDR2 FNYEAQ. Trimming removed 0 bases from V and 1 base from J, with 7 bases in between. CDR3 nucleotide sequence: TGTGCCAGCAGCTTAGCCGCGCGTTCCTACGAGCAGTACTTC. Its protein is CASSLAARSYEQYF.

At least ten counts were recorded for this clonotype. The rearrangement links TRBV4-1 to TRBJ2-1; D unresolved. Trimming took off 2 bases at V and 0 bases at J, with 11 bases between the two ends. CDR3 length: 16 amino acids. In germline, CDR1 is MGHRA, CDR2 YSYEKL. As DNA, the CDR3 is TGCGCCAGCAGCCAACTAGGATTTGTCTCCTACAATGAGCAGTTCTTC. Protein sequence: CASSQLGFVSYNEQFF.

This sequence joins TRBV2 and TRBJ1-2, with 9 bases matching TRBD1. Germline V lookup: CDR1 SNHLY, CDR2 FYNNEI. The V gene end was trimmed by 5 bases and the J gene end by 3 bases; junction bases not matched to a gene: 7. This CDR3 spans 15 amino acids. CDR3 region: CASSKTGDRDYGYTF. CDR3 coding DNA: TGTGCCAGCAGTAAGACCGGGGACAGGGACTATGGCTACACCTTC.

This chain joins TRBV6-2 or TRBV6-3 and TRBJ2-4; 7 bases match TRBD1. The DNA end is more similar to TRBJ2-7, so the J call may be wrong. This CDR3 has 14 amino acids. CDR1 is MNHEY and CDR2 is SVGEGT in the germline V gene. The chain's CDR3 is CASSHPQGLHEQYF. CDR3 nucleotide sequence: TGTGCCAGCAGTCACCCACAGGGGTTGCACGAGCAGTACTTC.

This sequence joins TRBV7-9 and TRBJ1-1, with D unclear. Per germline, CDR1 SEHNR and CDR2 FQNEAQ (reference sequence). V dropped 5 bases and J dropped 4 bases, with 17 bases sitting between them. CDR3 length: 15 amino acids. DNA for the CDR3: TGTGCCAGCAGCGCAAGCCGGGGAAAGAGCACTGAAGCTTTCTTT. As protein: CASSASRGKSTEAFF.

In its sample, this clonotype was seen a few times. The V and J genes are TRBV20-1 and TRBJ1-1; no clear D gene. The CDR3 totals 14 residues. With 3 bases removed from V and 0 bases from J, the gap between germline ends came to 11 bases. The germline gives CDR1 DFQATT, CDR2 SNEGSKA (reference sequence). CDR3 sequence reads: CSARATGMNTEAFF. The CDR3 region has the DNA TGCAGTGCTAGGGCTACGGGCATGAACACTGAAGCTTTCTTT.

V gene TRBV10-3 combines with J gene TRBJ2-1; possible D gene TRBD1, 5 bases. Germline loops: CDR1 ENHRY, CDR2 SYGVKD. The CDR3 length is 15 residues. V gave up 2 bases and J gave up 0 bases, with 8 bases separating them. Written as DNA, the CDR3 is TGTGCCATCAGTGAGGACGACAGCTCCTACAATGAGCAGTTCTTC. It is translated as CAISEDDSSYNEQFF.

The CDR3 DNA sequence: TGCAGTGCTAGAGATGGGGGGGTCACAGATACGCAGTATTTT. Protein product: CSARDGGVTDTQYF. The genes are TRBV20-1 and TRBJ2-3; 7 nucleotides line up with TRBD2. Germline-derived CDR1 and CDR2 are DFQATT and SNEGSKA (reference sequence). V shed 0 bases, J shed 2 bases, and the junction held 2 bases outside the gene matches. The CDR3 has 14 amino acids.